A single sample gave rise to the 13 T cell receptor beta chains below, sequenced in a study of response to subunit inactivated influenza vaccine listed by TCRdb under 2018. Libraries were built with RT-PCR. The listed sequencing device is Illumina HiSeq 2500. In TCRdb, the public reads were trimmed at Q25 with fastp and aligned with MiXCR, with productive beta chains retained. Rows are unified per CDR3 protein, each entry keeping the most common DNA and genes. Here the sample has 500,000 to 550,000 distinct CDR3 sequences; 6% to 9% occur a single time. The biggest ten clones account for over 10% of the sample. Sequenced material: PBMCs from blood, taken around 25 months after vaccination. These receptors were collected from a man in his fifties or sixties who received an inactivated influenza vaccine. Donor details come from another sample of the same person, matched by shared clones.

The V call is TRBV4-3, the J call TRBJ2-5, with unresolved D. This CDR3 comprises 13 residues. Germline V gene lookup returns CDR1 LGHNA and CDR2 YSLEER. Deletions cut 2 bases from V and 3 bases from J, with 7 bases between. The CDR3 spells CASSQTVEETQYF. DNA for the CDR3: TGCGCCAGCAGCCAAACAGTGGAAGAGACCCAGTACTTC.

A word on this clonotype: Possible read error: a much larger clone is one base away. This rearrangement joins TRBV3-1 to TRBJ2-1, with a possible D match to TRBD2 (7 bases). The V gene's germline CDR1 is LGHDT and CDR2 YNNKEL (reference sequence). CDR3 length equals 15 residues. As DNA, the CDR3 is TGTGCCAGCTGCCAAGAGGGGGGGGCCTACAATGAGCAGTTCTTC. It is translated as CASCQEGGAYNEQFF.

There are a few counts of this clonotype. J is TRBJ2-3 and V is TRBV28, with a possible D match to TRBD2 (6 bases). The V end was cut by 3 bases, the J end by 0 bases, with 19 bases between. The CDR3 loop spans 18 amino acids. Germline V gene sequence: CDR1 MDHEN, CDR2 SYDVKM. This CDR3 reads CASSFPGGFSGSTDTQYF. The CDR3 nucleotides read TGTGCCAGCAGTTTCCCAGGAGGCTTTAGCGGCAGCACAGATACGCAGTATTTT.

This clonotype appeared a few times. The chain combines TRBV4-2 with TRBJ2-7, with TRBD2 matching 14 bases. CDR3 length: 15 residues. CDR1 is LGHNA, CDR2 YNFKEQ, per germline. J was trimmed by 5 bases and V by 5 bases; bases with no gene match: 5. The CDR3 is CASSWGLAGADEQYF. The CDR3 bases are TGTGCCAGCAGCTGGGGACTAGCGGGAGCTGACGAGCAGTACTTC.

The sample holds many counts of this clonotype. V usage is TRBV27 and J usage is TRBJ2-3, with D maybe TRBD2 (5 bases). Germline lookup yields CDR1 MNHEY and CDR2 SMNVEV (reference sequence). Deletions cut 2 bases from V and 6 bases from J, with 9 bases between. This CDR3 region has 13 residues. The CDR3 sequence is CASSLAGPDTQYF. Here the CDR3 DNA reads TGTGCCAGCAGTTTAGCGGGCCCGGATACGCAGTATTTT.

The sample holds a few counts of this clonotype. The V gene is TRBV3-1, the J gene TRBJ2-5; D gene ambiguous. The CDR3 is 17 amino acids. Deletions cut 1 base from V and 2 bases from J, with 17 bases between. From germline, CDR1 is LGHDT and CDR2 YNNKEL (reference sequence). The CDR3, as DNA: TGTGCCAGCAGCCAAGGACCTCACCTACCGGCACAAGAGACCCAGTACTTC. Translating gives CASSQGPHLPAQETQYF.

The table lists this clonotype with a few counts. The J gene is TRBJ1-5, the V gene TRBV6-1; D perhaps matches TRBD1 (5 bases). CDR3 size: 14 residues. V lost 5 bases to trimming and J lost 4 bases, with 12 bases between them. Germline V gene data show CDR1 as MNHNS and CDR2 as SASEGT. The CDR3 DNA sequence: TGTGCCAGCAGTCCCCGGGACGTAAATCAGCCCCAGCATTTT. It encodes CASSPRDVNQPQHF.

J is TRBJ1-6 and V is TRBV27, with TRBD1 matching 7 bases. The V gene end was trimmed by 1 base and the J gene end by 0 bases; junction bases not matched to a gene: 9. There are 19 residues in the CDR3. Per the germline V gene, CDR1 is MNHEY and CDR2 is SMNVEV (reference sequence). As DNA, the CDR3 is TGTGCCAGCAGTTTATTCTCGGACAGGCCATACTCCTATAATTCACCCCTCCACTTT. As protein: CASSLFSDRPYSYNSPLHF.

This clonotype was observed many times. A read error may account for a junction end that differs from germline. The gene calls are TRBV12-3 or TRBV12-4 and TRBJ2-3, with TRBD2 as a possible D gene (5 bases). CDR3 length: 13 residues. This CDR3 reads CASSLASTDTQYF. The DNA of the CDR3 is TGTGCCAGCAGCTTAGCGAGCACAGATACGCAGTATTTT.

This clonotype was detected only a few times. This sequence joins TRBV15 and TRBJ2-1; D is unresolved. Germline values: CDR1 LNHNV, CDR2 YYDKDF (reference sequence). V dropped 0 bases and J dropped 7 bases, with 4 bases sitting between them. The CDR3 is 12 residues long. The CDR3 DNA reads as TGTGCCACCAGCAGAGATTGGAATGAGCAGTTCTTC. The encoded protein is CATSRDWNEQFF.

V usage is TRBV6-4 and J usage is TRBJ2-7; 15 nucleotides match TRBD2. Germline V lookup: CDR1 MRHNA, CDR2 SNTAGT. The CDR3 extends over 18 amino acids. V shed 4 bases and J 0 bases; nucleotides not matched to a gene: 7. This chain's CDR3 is CASSGPGLAGGISYEQYF. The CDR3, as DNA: TGTGCCAGCAGTGGGCCGGGACTAGCGGGAGGTATCTCCTACGAGCAGTACTTC.

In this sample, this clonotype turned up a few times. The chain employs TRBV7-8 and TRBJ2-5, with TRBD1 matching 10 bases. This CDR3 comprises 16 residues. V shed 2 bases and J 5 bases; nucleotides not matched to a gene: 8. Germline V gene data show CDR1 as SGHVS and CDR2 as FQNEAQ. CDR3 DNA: TGTGCCAGCAGCTTAAGGACAGGGGGTAACTGGGAGACCCAGTACTTC. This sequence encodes CASSLRTGGNWETQYF.

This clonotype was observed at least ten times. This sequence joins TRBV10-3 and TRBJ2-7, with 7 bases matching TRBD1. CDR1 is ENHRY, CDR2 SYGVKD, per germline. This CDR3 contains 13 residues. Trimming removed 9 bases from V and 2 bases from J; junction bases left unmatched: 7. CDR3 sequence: CAINRDSTYEQYF. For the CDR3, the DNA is TGTGCCATAAACCGGGACAGCACCTACGAGCAGTACTTC.